This TCR beta chain derives from a study of cytomegalovirus exposure and HLA in healthy donors. Whole-study context: The 100 million to 120 million unique TCR beta sequences, from approximately 170 million T cells, were found by an earlier analysis. General observations from the study: The study listed roughly 160 cytomegalovirus-associated TCR beta chains. A later analysis showed that HLA-associated TCR beta chains had undergone more clonal expansion than equally common others. In a later analysis, the majority of CMV-associated beta chains seemingly showed HLA restriction.

Concerning this clone itself: Its antigen is undetermined.

After removal of 3 bases from V and 7 bases from J, the junction contained 10 bases not matched to a gene. This CDR3 is 16 amino acids long. Germline V gene data show CDR1 as MNHEY and CDR2 as SMNVEV (reference sequence). Primers included in the PCR were 60 Vbeta and 13 Jbeta primers. Using immunoSEQ multiplex PCR, the repertoire was profiled, and TCRdb retains in-frame clones only, with some absent. Here the sample spans 150,000 to 200,000 clones, around 75% being singletons. This sequence originates from a woman under 40 in good health and CMV-seropositive. The chain links TRBV27 to TRBJ2-1, with 9 bases identical to TRBD1. The specimen was PBMCs. In DNA form, the CDR3 reads TGTGCCAGCAGTTTGATGGGCGGACAGGGGATGAATGAGCAGTTCTTC. Protein sequence: CASSLMGGQGMNEQFF.